This T cell receptor beta chain was profiled in a study of human T cells and chemical hapten exposure (dated by TCRdb to the early 2020s). Background on the whole study: For sensitization, 2% DPC in acetone was applied to a roughly 2 cm by roughly 2 cm area of upper inner arm skin. Throughout the approximately 25-week study period, patients were also given weekly therapeutic DPC doses on the scalp. Patch testing was performed on the upper back with Finn chambers containing 0.01% DPC, and the patch tests were scored after 6 days according to International Contact Dermatitis Research Group standards. Most of the patients in the cohort were female, and the cohort covered alopecia areata with under or over 50% scalp involvement, alopecia totalis and alopecia universalis. The libraries were sequenced as a pool, and the TCR yield per sample differed mostly because of small variations in library volumes within the pool. This study followed changes in the peripheral blood TCR repertoire in vivo during primary and secondary sensitization of alopecia patients to the hapten diphenylcyclopropenone (DPC). Blood was sampled from patients pre-sensitization (week 0) and at 2, 6 and about 24 weeks after DPC sensitization. Under 30 alopecia patients gave blood for TCR sequencing at one to four time points (pre-sensitization, 2, 6 and 24 weeks).

Library construction relied on RACE. The instrument was a NextSeq 500. During library preparation, unique molecular identifiers were attached to individual cDNA molecules so that TCRs could be counted in a quantitative, reproducible way. For every blood RNA sample, sequencing covered both the TCR alpha and TCR beta chains. Per the source publication's procedure: A median of roughly 98,000 TCRs per sample was observed, with a range of about 23,224 to 750,000. V, J and CDR3 annotation of the TCR reads was performed with the Decombinator software suite. Every sample was subsampled to the same number of TCRs (28,000) for the PS versus PT1 abundance plots. Expanded TCRs were defined as absent before sensitization and observed at least eight times at the 2-week time point. TCRdb trimmed public reads at Q25 via fastp, called clones via MiXCR and kept in-frame beta chains. Under each unique CDR3 protein, matching rows form one entry showing the most common genes and DNA. The V and J calls were determined by TCRdb, not by the authors. Recorded for this sample are 380,000 or so distinct CDR3 sequences; about 4.8% of them occurred a single time. Approximately 2.5% of the sample is in the top ten clones.

What the study reported, not specific to this receptor: DPC sensitization did not change the number of TCRs with a frequency above 1 in 1000, and there was no evidence of changes in global repertoire structure. Patch test score correlated positively with the number of PT1 expanded TCRs, reaching significance at thresholds 8, 16 and 32 but not at 4. Significantly more large CDR3 similarity clusters were formed by expanded TCRs than by pre-sensitization or healthy control sets, consistent with antigen-driven responses. After repeated subsampling, the strength of the expansion versus patch-test correlation and the threshold at which it became significant changed. Alopecia, a presumed autoimmune disease, was present in all patients, so the immune response of the patients might differ from that of healthy individuals.

The germline V gene encodes CDR1 MNHEY and CDR2 SMNVEV (reference sequence). There are 15 amino acids in the CDR3, from cysteine to phenylalanine inclusive. Solely the CDR3 DNA is kept, with 45 bases framed from the first base. The junction carries 14 bases between V and J, which are trimmed by 2 bases and 4 bases respectively. Interpreted using the paper, the time point label stands for: patch test 1, 2 weeks after DPC sensitization. Explained via the paper, the treatment or condition label denotes: therapeutic diphenylcyclopropenone sensitization with weekly scalp DPC. Blood at each patch-test visit was drawn before the patch test was applied. Patients were eligible if aged 18 to 70, diagnosed with alopecia and judged suitable for DPC therapy, and pregnant patients were excluded. Total RNA was extracted from unfractionated whole blood collected in Tempus Blood RNA tubes. This clonotype came up many times. The clone's antigen remains unknown. Per-base qualities were not stored, and no clone one base away is much larger.

The chain is assembled from TRBV27 and TRBJ1-2; TRBD1 is a weak D gene call, 5 bases matching. This TCR derives from a woman aged 50 to 60 with alopecia areata. Some clones in this sample may be carry-over from other donors' samples. The input for sequencing was whole blood, taken in connection with sensitization to the hapten diphenylcyclopropenone (DPC). The CDR3 is CASSLLADSLYGYTF. The DNA sequence is TGTGCCAGCAGTTTACTCGCCGACAGCCTCTATGGCTACACCTTC.